This entry is about one T cell receptor (beta chain). The antigen it recognizes is unknown. At one end, the junction sequence differs from germline, possibly due to a read error. CDR1 and CDR2, looked up from the germline V gene, are MNHNS and SASEGT. The CDR3 holds 14 amino acids from the cysteine to the phenylalanine. Only the CDR3 part of the read is kept: 42 bases, read in frame from the first base. The donors were some 39 Caucasian individuals from Russia, aged roughly 6 to 90 years, who were systemically healthy. Approximately 10 milliliters of peripheral blood were collected from each donor into EDTA-treated Vacutainer tubes. Ficoll-Paque density-gradient centrifugation was used to isolate PBMCs, with at least 7 million per sample. Trizol reagent was used to extract total RNA from the PBMCs, yielding at least 5 micrograms per sample. For every donor, an aliquot of PBMCs went through flow cytometry to measure the percentages of naive CD45RAhigh/CD27high T cells.

The library relied on 5' RACE. Reads for this sample came from an Illumina HiSeq 2500. A second roughly 6 to 11 cycle PCR used a sample-barcoded 5' primer and a J-beta primer mix. A template-switch 5' adaptor carrying 12 random nucleotides introduced a unique molecular identifier onto each TCR beta cDNA molecule. Each sample yielded at least 3 million CDR3-containing paired-end reads. All of the RNA was converted into first-strand cDNA using the Mint cDNA synthesis kit, with a TRBC-specific oligonucleotide serving as the primer. After uracil-DNA glycosylase treatment, a first 18-cycle PCR used universal primers M1SS and BC2_uni_R on all cDNA. The paper's processing steps were these. For normalization, 1 million high-quality reads, each with a distinct molecular identifier, were randomly selected from each sample. Instead of being binned into consensus sequences, reads with shared molecular identifiers were discarded. MiTCR, with a Q25 quality threshold and the strictest error-elimination algorithm, was used for CDR3 identification, clonotype clustering and error correction. A nonparametric unseen species model with Euler transformation was used to estimate a lower bound on total TCR beta diversity. TCRdb reanalyzed the raw reads on its own, using fastp at Q25 for trimming and MiXCR for clone calling, and kept in-frame beta chains. Rows are unified per CDR3 protein, each entry keeping the most common DNA and genes. For this entry, the V and J calls and clone size follow TCRdb and not the study's own pipeline. The sample table records 2 million or so distinct CDR3 sequences; less than 50% of these occur just once. The ten largest clonotypes hold approximately 2.1% of the sample.

The sample is drawn from a study of blood T cells in healthy people across ages (dated by TCRdb to the mid-2010s). Study-wide context: In model experiments, template switching captured about one uniquely barcoded TCR beta cDNA molecule for every two T cells. To avoid experimental bias, donors of different ages were spread randomly across the sequencing lanes. Donors were grouped into four age groups: young (average approximately 15 years), middle-aged (39), aged (about 59) and long-lived (roughly 80). The study analyzed two additional independent replicas of 1 million unique cDNA reads from the same blood draw for two donors, one aged 18 to 30 and one aged 80 or older. Age-related changes in TCR beta repertoire diversity were measured in the study by deep sequencing normalized with unique cDNA molecular identifiers. Results and caveats for the whole study, not just this receptor: The percentage of naive T cells measured by flow cytometry correlated strongly with observed TCR beta diversity. Observed TCR beta diversity per million T cells fell roughly linearly with age, and a significant reduction was already apparent by age around 39. Compared with the aged group, the long-lived group had more naive CD4+ T cells, fewer expanded clones and increased TCR diversity, suggesting age selection. Estimates of total diversity based on one million sequenced T cells were regarded as lower bounds and as underestimates. Bulk unsorted PBMC profiling prevented conclusive comparison of naive and antigen-experienced compartments. The CMV infection status of donors was not known, potentially confounding age-related changes in expanded clonotypes.

This sequence uses TRBV6-1 and TRBJ2-7, with 11 junctional bases fitting TRBD1. This receptor was identified in a woman aged 40-49 years in good health. The sequencing sample was made of blood. The bases are TGTGCCAGCAAAGGACAGGGGGCTTCCTACGAGCGGTACTTC. Its protein is CASKGQGASYERYF.